The TCR beta chain described here comes from a study of tissue T cells after allogeneic stem cell transplantation. Findings and limits, study-wide: Shared clones across patients were few; motif clustering revealed tissue-specific shared signatures. The patient cohort was small and clinically heterogeneous, with limited sampling depth. Alloreactivity or antigen specificity of tissue TCRs was not determined; some clones might be host cells. Anatomically similar tissues had similar TCR repertoires within each patient.

Clones were sequenced by immunoSEQ multiplex PCR, and TCRdb holds only the in-frame ones, with some missing. The sample yields approximately 50,000 clones, about three quarters seen once. V was cut by 0 bases and J by 0 bases, with 8 bases left in between. The V gene's germline CDR1 is GFQATS and CDR2 STVNSAI. The CDR3 length is 15 residues. Comment on this clone: Its target is not known. Gene names are mouse gene names. The observed sequence ends 1 residue before the CDR3 terminus, with the missing tail filled in from the germline J gene.

This sequence was found in a pool of C57BL/6 mice in good health. The V call is TRBV20, the J call TRBJ1-4; D is unresolved. Sequenced input: sorted cells pooled from one or two spleens. The CDR3 region is CGARDPPVSNERLFF. The CDR3 DNA, read in part, is TGTGGTGCTAGGGATCCGCCGGTTTCCAACGAAAGATTATTT. The whole variable domain, remainder taken from reference TRBV20 and TRBJ1-4, is GALVYQYPRRTICKSGTSMRMECQAVGFQATSVAWYRQSPQKTFELIALSTVNSAIKYEQNFTQEKFPISHPNLSFSSMTVLNAYLEDRGLYLCGARDPPVSNERLFFGHGTKLSVL.